Shown below are 13 T cell receptor beta chains from a single sample sequenced in a study of cytotoxic CD8 clonotypes in ibrutinib-treated CLL. The data were produced by immunoSEQ multiplex PCR, yet TCRdb's version contains in-frame clones alone and is incomplete. Of over 70,000 clones listed, 79% are singletons. The sample in question was PBMCs, obtained after 12 months of ibrutinib treatment. These receptors all stem from a human donor with chronic lymphocytic leukemia.

V is TRBV30 and J is TRBJ1-6; D remains unclear. Trimming took 0 bases from V and 5 from J, leaving 11 bases between them. This CDR3 spans 15 amino acids. The germline CDR1 and CDR2 sequences are GTSNPN and SVGIG (reference sequence). The CDR3 loop reads CAWSVGDGHNSPLHF. The CDR3 bases are TGTGCCTGGAGTGTTGGAGACGGGCATAATTCACCCCTCCACTTT.

This clone showed up many times. The chain uses TRBV7-3 and TRBJ2-6, with D perhaps TRBD1 or TRBD2 (5 bases each). Trimming pared 5 bases from V and 9 bases from J, leaving 14 bases between. Per germline, CDR1 SGHTA and CDR2 FQGTGA. This CDR3 is built from 14 residues. This chain's CDR3 is CASSPPGLGNVLTF. CDR3 nucleotides: TGTGCCAGCAGCCCCCCGGGGCTGGGCAACGTCCTGACTTTC. The full variable domain, with the rest looked up from reference TRBV7-3 and TRBJ2-6, is GAGVSQTPSNKVTEKGKYVELRCDPISGHTALYWYRQSLGQGPEFLIYFQGTGAADDSGLPNDRFFAVRPEGSVSTLKIQRTERGDSAVYLCASSPPGLGNVLTFGAGSRLTVL.

This clone occurred once. The chain has TRBV11-2 and TRBJ1-5; D not certain. CDR3 length equals 17 residues. Trimming stripped 0 bases from V and 0 bases from J, with 12 bases between. The germline CDR1 and CDR2 sequences are SGHAT and FQNNGV. The CDR3 protein is CASSLDIALDSNQPQHF. The CDR3 bases are TGTGCCAGCAGCTTAGATATCGCGCTAGATAGCAATCAGCCCCAGCATTTT.

This chain links TRBV10-3 with TRBJ1-5; maybe TRBD1 (5 bases). V gave up 0 bases and J gave up 3 bases, with 15 bases separating them. This CDR3 is 17 amino acids long. The V gene's germline CDR1 is ENHRY and CDR2 SYGVKD. The CDR3 DNA is TGTGCCATCAGTGAGTCCGGAGCGGCAGGGCTCAATCAGCCCCAGCATTTT. As protein: CAISESGAAGLNQPQHF.

The chain uses TRBV11-3 and TRBJ2-3, with D perhaps matching TRBD2 (5 bases). Germline V gives CDR1 SGHNT, CDR2 YENEEA. The CDR3 is 14 amino acids. Deletions cut 6 bases from V and 4 bases from J, with 14 bases between. CDR3 nucleotide sequence: TGTGCCAGCAGGCCCGGGGAGTGGGCAGATACGCAGTATTTT. Translating it yields CASRPGEWADTQYF.

The chain employs TRBV5-1 and TRBJ2-7; 7 bases fit TRBD2. The CDR3 sequence is 15 residues long. The ends lost 7 bases at V and 3 bases at J; junction bases unmatched: 13. Germline V CDR1 and CDR2: SGHRS, YFSETQ. CDR3 coding DNA: TGCGCCAGCCGCTCAAATGCGGGGGTCGTCTACGAGCAGTACTTC. This codes for CASRSNAGVVYEQYF.

This rearrangement joins TRBV5-1 to TRBJ2-7; D tentatively reads TRBD1 or TRBD2 (5 bases each). Germline V CDR1 and CDR2: SGHRS, YFSETQ. Trimming removed 4 bases at V and 5 bases at J, with 13 bases between. The CDR3 is 13 amino acids. CDR3 coding DNA: TGCGCCAGCAGCCCGGGACCCGCAAACGAGCAGTACTTC. Translating gives CASSPGPANEQYF.

The rearrangement joins TRBV29-1 to TRBJ2-7; TRBD2 matches at 11 bases. The CDR3 extends over 12 amino acids. The germline CDR1 and CDR2 sequences are SQVTM and ANQGSEA. The V and J ends lost 7 bases and 9 bases, in that order; junction bases with no gene match: 8. CDR3 residues: CSARTSGRWQYF. Written as DNA, the CDR3 is TGCAGCGCCCGGACTAGCGGGCGGTGGCAGTACTTC.

The sample holds one count of this clone. The rearrangement links TRBV5-6 to TRBJ1-1, with 7 positions matching TRBD1. The CDR3 has 18 residues. Losses at the gene ends were 0 bases for V and 1 base for J; bases not matched to a gene: 12. The germline gives CDR1 SGHDT, CDR2 YYEEEE. CDR3 region: CASSLDWSGRDRNTEAFF. CDR3 nucleotide sequence: TGTGCCAGCAGCTTGGATTGGTCCGGCAGGGACAGGAACACTGAAGCTTTCTTT.

This clone was counted only a few times. V is TRBV27 and J is TRBJ1-5, with a weak D call TRBD1 (5 bases). Germline CDR1 is MNHEY and CDR2 is SMNVEV (reference sequence). V shed 6 bases and J shed 3 bases, with 18 bases lying between them. The CDR3 totals 16 residues. Here the CDR3 DNA reads TGTGCCAGCAGCCTCGTTGCGGGGACTGCCAATCAGCCCCAGCATTTT. As protein: CASSLVAGTANQPQHF.

The gene calls are TRBV15 and TRBJ2-7; D tentatively reads TRBD1 or TRBD2 (5 bases each). V lost 1 base to trimming and J lost 0 bases, with 7 bases between them. The CDR3 has 14 residues. Per the germline V gene, CDR1 is LNHNV and CDR2 is YYDKDF (reference sequence). For the CDR3, the DNA is TGTGCCACCAGCAGAGGTGGGACCTCCTACGAGCAGTACTTC. This codes for CATSRGGTSYEQYF.

The chain employs TRBV19 and TRBJ2-7; D gene uncertain. The length of the CDR3 is 14 residues. The V end lost 7 bases, the J end lost 0 bases, and 13 bases lay between the germline ends. Germline CDR1 is LNHDA and CDR2 is SQIVND (reference sequence). In DNA form, the CDR3 reads TGTGCCAGTACCCAGGACCCAGGCTCCTACGAGCAGTACTTC. It encodes CASTQDPGSYEQYF.

V usage is TRBV19 and J usage is TRBJ2-1; 11 bases align to TRBD2. From germline, CDR1 is LNHDA and CDR2 SQIVND (reference sequence). The CDR3 consists of 15 residues. V dropped 10 bases and J dropped 4; count of bases not matched to a gene: 9. CDR3 nucleotide sequence: TGTGCCACAGGTGACGGGACTAGCGGATACAATGAGCAGTTCTTC. Residues: CATGDGTSGYNEQFF.